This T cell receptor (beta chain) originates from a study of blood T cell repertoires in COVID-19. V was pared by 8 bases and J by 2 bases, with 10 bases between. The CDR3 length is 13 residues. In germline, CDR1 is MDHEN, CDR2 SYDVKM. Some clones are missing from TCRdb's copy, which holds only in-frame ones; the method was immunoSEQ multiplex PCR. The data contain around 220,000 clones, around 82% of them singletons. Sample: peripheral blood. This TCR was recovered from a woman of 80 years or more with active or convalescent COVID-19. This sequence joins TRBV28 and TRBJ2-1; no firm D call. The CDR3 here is CASVTSPYNEQFF. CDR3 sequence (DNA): TGTGCCAGCGTCACGAGTCCCTACAATGAGCAGTTCTTC.